This TCR beta chain is drawn from a study of T-cell memory formation after mild COVID-19 (dated by TCRdb to about 2021). Regarding the research as a whole: TCR sequence clusters from the two donors were found to be largely donor specific. In a couple of donors, T-cell clones that expanded and contracted after mild COVID-19 were tracked by sequencing TCRalpha and TCRbeta repertoires over time. Two young, previously healthy adult volunteers, one female and one male, were included in the cohort.

Study-wide findings and limitations: SARS-CoV-2 specificity was not confirmed for the second-wave clones peaking on day 37. Contracting CD4+ clones were located mainly in the CM and EM memory subsets, whereas CD8+ clones were found to be enriched in EMRA. Only a couple of mild cases were covered by the study, and larger cohorts that include severe cases with pre-infection samples were considered necessary. The detection of some responding clones in pre-infection memory suggests that pre-existing cross-reactive memory T cells joined the SARS-CoV-2 response. Clones that contracted from day 15 to 85 showed balanced CD4/CD8 phenotypes, whereas a second wave of clones that expanded from day 15 to 37 leaned towards CD4+.

Sequencing was performed on an Illumina NovaSeq 6000. TCRalpha and TCRbeta cDNA libraries were built by 5'RACE with constant-segment primers, adding sample barcodes and unique molecular identifiers. Trizol reagent was used to extract RNA from every sample. Amplification of the libraries took two PCR steps, and the second step added a second sample barcode plus Illumina TruSeq adapters. Libraries were sequenced on an Illumina NovaSeq with 2 x 150 bp paired-end reads. The authors' analysis ran thus. The reads were demultiplexed and collapsed into UMI-guided consensus sequences using migec v1.2.7. Using mixcr v2.1.11, UMI consensuses were aligned to TRA and TRB V and J templates and then assembled into clonotypes. Clonotypes were classified as expanded or contracted when called significant by both edgeR and NoisET, with noise models trained on biological replicates. For edgeR calls, the cutoffs were a false discovery rate-adjusted p below 0.01 and a log2 fold-change threshold of 1. PCA with hierarchical clustering of max-normalized trajectories of the 1000 most abundant clonotypes was used as exploratory dynamics analysis. Separately sequenced CD4+ and CD8+ repertoires were used to assign a CD4 or CD8 phenotype to each responding clone. Clones were called with MiXCR by TCRdb after fastp trimmed the public reads at Q25, and only in-frame beta chains were retained. Duplicate CDR3 protein sequences are folded into a single record with the most common DNA and genes. It is TCRdb's table, rather than the study itself, that gives the V and J calls and clone size. Present in this sample are approximately 340,000 distinct CDR3 sequences, about an eighth of which were seen just once. The leading ten clones occupy about a fifth of the sample.

This clonotype was detected a few times. This clone's antigen is unknown. No base quality values were provided; no much bigger clone lies one nucleotide off. Relative to germline, V is 3 bases shorter and J is 1 base shorter, with 6 bases between their ends. In the germline V gene, CDR1 corresponds to SGHTA and CDR2 to FQGTGA. There are 14 amino acids in the CDR3, from cysteine to phenylalanine inclusive. Left in the record is the CDR3 DNA by itself, 42 bases read in frame from the first base. PBMCs were isolated by Ficoll-Paque density gradient centrifugation. This TCR was sampled from a man aged 18 to 35 who had mild COVID-19 (a few samples of this study predate the infection). The sample titles of this study are shuffled in the database, so cell type and time point are left out; the donor was told from shared clones. The rearranged segments are TRBV7-3 and TRBJ2-2; the D gene is perhaps TRBD2, from 5 matching bases. The sample taken for sequencing was PBMCs or a T cell subset sorted from them (not recorded which). The DNA sequence is given as TGTGCCAGCAGCTTCGGGGTGAACACCGGGGAGCTGTTTTTT. Translated, this is CASSFGVNTGELFF.